This TCR beta chain originates from a study of cytomegalovirus exposure and HLA in healthy donors. Study-wide results and caveats: Presence/absence comparisons presumed near-even sequencing depth among donors. A missense variant in DCLRE1C was later tied to TCR beta V- and J-gene trimming.

This CDR3 has 14 amino acids. V lost 4 bases, J lost 2 bases, and 3 bases stayed unmatched. Germline assignment: CDR1 SGHRS and CDR2 YFSETQ. Primers for the PCR totalled 60 Vbeta and 13 Jbeta. TCRdb keeps only in-frame clones here, not all; method: immunoSEQ multiplex PCR. The repertoire consists of approximately 92,000 clones, with over 70% occurring once and the leading ten covering 8% to 10%. With respect to this clone: The antigen is not known.

Although they were nominally healthy when sampled, donors likely had unrecorded immune exposures. The V and J genes are TRBV5-1 and TRBJ2-3; 8 bases are a match to TRBD2. The sample comprised PBMCs. This sequence was found in a man aged 55 to 69 in good health and CMV-seronegative. In DNA form, the CDR3 reads TGCGCCAGCAGCAAAGCGGGGGACACAGATACGCAGTATTTT. Its protein is CASSKAGDTDTQYF.